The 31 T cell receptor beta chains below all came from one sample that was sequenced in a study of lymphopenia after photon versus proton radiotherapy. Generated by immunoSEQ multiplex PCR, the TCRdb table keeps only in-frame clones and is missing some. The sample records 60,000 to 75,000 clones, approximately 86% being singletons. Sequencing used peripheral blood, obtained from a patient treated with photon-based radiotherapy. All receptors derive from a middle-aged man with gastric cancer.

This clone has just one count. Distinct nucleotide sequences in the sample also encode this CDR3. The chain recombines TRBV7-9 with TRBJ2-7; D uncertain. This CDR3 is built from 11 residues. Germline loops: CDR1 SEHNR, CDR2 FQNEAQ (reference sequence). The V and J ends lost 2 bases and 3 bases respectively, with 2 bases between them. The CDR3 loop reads CASSLNYEQYF. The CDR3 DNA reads TGTGCCAGCAGCTTAAACTACGAGCAGTACTTC. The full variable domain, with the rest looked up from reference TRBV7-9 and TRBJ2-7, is DTGVSQNPRHKITKRGQNVTFRCDPISEHNRLYWYRQTLGQGPEFLTYFQNEAQLEKSRLLSDRFSAERPKGSFSTLEIQRTEQGDSAMYLCASSLNYEQYFGPGTRLTVT.

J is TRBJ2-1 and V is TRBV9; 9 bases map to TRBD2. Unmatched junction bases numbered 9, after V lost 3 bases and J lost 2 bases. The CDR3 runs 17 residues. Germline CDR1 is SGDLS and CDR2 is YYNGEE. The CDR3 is CASSGTAAGGPYNEQFF. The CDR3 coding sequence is TGTGCCAGCAGCGGGACGGCGGCGGGGGGGCCCTACAATGAGCAGTTCTTC.

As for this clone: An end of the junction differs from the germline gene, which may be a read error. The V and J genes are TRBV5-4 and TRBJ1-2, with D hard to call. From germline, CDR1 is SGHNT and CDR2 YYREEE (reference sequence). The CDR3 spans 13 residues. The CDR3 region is CASSLNLEYGYTF. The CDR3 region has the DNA TGCGCCAGCAGCCTGAACTTGGAATATGGCTACACCTTC. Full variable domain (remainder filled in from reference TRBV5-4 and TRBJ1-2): ETGVTQSPTHLIKTRGQQVTLRCSSQSGHNTVSWYQQALGQGPQFIFQYYREEENGRGNFPPRFSGLQFPNYSSELNVNALELDDSALYLCASSLNLEYGYTFGSGTRLTVV.

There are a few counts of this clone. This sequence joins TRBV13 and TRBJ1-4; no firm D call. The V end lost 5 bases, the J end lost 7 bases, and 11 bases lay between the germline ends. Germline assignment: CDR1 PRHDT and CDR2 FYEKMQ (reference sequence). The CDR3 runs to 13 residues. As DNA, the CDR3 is TGTGCCAGCAGCCCCGGATGGGGTGAAAAACTGTTTTTT. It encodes CASSPGWGEKLFF. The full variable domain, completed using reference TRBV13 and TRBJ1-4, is AAGVIQSPRHLIKEKRETATLKCYPIPRHDTVYWYQQGPGQDPQFLISFYEKMQSDKGSIPDRFSAQQFSDYHSELNMSSLELGDSALYFCASSPGWGEKLFFGSGTQLSVL.

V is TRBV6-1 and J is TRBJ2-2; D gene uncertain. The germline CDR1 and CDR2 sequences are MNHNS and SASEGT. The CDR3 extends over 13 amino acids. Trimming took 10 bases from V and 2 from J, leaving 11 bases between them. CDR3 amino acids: CATQEVNTGELFF. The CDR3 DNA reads TGTGCCACCCAGGAAGTAAACACCGGGGAGCTGTTTTTT.

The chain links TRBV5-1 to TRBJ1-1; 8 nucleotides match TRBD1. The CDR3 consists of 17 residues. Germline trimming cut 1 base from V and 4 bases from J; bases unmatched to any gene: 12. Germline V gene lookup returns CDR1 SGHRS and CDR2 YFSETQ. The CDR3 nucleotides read TGCGCCAGCAGCTTGCTTGGACTGACAGGGGAGGGCACTGAAGCTTTCTTT. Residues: CASSLLGLTGEGTEAFF.

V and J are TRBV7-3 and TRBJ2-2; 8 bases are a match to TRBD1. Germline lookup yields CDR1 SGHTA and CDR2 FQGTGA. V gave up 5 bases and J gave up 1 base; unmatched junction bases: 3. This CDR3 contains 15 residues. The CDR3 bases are TGTGCCAGCAGCCCCGGGACAGGGAACACCGGGGAGCTGTTTTTT. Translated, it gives CASSPGTGNTGELFF.

The CDR3 DNA reads TGTGCCATCAGTGAGGTAGCCACGAACACTGAAGCTTTCTTT. This sequence encodes CAISEVATNTEAFF. V gene TRBV10-3 combines with J gene TRBJ1-1; D remains ambiguous. Trimming took off 2 bases at V and 1 base at J, with 8 bases between the two ends. The CDR3 is 14 amino acids. Germline V gene sequence: CDR1 ENHRY, CDR2 SYGVKD.

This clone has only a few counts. CDR3 in DNA: TGTGTCAGAAGCTTAATAGGAGAAGGGGACAGGGGAACATCCTACGAGCAGTACTTC. This sequence encodes CVRSLIGEGDRGTSYEQYF. This chain joins TRBV7-5 and TRBJ2-7; the table's D call of TRBD1 was not tested on the DNA. TRBV7-5 is reported as a pseudogene. The CDR3 consists of 19 residues.

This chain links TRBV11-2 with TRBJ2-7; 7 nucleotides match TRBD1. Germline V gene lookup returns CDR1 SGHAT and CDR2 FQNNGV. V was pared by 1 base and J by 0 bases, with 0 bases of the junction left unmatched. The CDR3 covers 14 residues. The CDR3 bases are TGTGCCAGCAGCTTAGGGGACAGCTCCTACGAGCAGTACTTC. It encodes CASSLGDSSYEQYF. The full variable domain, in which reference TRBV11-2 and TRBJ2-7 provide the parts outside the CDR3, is EAGVAQSPRYKIIEKRQSVAFWCNPISGHATLYWYQQILGQGPKLLIQFQNNGVVDDSQLPKDRFSAERLKGVDSTLKIQPAKLEDSAVYLCASSLGDSSYEQYFGPGTRLTVT.

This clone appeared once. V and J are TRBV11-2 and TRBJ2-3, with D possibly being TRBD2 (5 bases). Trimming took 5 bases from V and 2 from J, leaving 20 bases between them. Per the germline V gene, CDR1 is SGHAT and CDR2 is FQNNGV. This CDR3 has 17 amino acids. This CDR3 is CASSLVRARATTDTQYF. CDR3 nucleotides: TGTGCCAGCAGCCTCGTAAGGGCGAGGGCAACCACAGATACGCAGTATTTT.

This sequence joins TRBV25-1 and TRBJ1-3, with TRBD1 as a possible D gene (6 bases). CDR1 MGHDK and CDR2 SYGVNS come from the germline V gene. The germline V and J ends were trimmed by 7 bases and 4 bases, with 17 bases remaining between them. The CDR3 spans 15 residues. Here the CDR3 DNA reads TGTGCCAGCAAATCGTCGGGGGGCACCGGAAACACCATATATTTT. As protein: CASKSSGGTGNTIYF.

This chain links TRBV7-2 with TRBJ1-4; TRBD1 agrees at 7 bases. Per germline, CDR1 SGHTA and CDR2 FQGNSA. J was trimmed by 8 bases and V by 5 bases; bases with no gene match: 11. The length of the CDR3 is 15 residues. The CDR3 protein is CASSLPGGRSEKLFF. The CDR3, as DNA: TGTGCCAGCAGCCTCCCAGGGGGAAGGAGCGAAAAACTGTTTTTT.

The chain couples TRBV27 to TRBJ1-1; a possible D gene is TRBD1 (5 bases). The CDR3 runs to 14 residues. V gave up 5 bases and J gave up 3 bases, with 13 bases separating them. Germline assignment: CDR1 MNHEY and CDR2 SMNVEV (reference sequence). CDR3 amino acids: CASSEQGGHTEAFF. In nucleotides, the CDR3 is TGTGCCAGCAGTGAGCAGGGTGGTCACACTGAAGCTTTCTTT.

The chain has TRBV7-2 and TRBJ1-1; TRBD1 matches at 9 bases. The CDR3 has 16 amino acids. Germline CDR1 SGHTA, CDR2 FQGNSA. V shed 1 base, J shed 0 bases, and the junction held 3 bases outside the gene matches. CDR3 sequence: CASSLGGQGVNTEAFF. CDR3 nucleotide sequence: TGTGCCAGCAGCTTAGGGGGACAGGGTGTGAACACTGAAGCTTTCTTT.

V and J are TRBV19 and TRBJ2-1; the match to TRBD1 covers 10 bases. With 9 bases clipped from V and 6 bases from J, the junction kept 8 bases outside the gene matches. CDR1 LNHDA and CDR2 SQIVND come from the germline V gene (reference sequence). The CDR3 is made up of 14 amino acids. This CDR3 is CASSADRGGNEQFF. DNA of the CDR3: TGTGCCAGCTCGGCGGACAGGGGGGGCAATGAGCAGTTCTTC.

CDR3 amino acids: CASSPGLWAYNEQFF. The CDR3 coding sequence is TGTGCCAGCAGCCCCGGGCTATGGGCCTACAATGAGCAGTTCTTC. The chain joins TRBV7-2 to TRBJ2-1; D uncertain. From germline, CDR1 is SGHTA and CDR2 FQGNSA. This CDR3 spans 15 amino acids. Trimming removed 5 bases from V and 2 bases from J, with 13 bases in between.

The CDR3 sequence: CSVEDQDGRIGYTF. CDR3 DNA: TGCAGCGTTGAAGATCAAGACGGACGGATTGGCTACACCTTC. The chain employs TRBV29-1 and TRBJ1-2; the D is unclear. Germline CDR1 reads SQVTM; CDR2 reads ANQGSEA. Trimming took 0 bases from V and 7 from J, leaving 15 bases between them. CDR3 length: 14 amino acids.

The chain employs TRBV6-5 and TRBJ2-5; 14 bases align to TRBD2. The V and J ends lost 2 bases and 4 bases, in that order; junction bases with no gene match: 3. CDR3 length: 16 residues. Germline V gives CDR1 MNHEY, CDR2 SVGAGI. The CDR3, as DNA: TGTGCCAGCAGTTACCCGACTAGCGGGGGGGGAGAGACCCAGTACTTC. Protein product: CASSYPTSGGGETQYF.

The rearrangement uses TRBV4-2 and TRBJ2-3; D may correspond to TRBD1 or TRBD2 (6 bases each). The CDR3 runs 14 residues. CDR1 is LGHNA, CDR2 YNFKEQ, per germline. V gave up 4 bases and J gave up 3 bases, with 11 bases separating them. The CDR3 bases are TGTGCCAGCAGCCGGGGGGCCCTAACAGATACGCAGTATTTT. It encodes CASSRGALTDTQYF.

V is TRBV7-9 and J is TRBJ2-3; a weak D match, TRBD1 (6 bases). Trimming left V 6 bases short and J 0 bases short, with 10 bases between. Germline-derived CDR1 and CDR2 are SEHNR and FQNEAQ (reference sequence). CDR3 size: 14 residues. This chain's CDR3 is CASSGTLSTDTQYF. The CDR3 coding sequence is TGTGCCAGCAGTGGGACACTTAGCACAGATACGCAGTATTTT.

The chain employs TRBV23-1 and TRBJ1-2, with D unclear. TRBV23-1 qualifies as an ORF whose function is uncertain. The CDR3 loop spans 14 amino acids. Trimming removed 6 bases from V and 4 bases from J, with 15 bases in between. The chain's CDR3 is CASSPDQLIYGYTF. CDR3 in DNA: TGCGCCAGCAGCCCTGACCAGTTAATCTATGGCTACACCTTC.

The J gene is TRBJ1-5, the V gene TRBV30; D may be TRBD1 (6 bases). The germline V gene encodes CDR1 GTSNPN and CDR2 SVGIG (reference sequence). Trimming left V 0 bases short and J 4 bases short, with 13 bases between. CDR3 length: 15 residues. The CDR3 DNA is TGTGCCTGGAGTGTAAGGGGGAGTGGGAATCAGCCCCAGCATTTT. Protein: CAWSVRGSGNQPQHF.

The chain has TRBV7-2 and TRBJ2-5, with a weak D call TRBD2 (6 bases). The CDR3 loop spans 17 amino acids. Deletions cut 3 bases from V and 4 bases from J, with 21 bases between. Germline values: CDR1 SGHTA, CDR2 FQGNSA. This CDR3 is CASSFTGTPNARETQYF. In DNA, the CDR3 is TGTGCCAGCAGCTTCACCGGGACTCCTAACGCGCGAGAGACCCAGTACTTC.

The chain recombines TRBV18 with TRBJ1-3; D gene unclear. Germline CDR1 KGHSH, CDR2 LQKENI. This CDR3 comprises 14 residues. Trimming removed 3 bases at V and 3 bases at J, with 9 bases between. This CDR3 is CASSPERVGNTIYF. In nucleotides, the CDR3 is TGTGCCAGCTCACCCGAGAGAGTTGGAAACACCATATATTTT.

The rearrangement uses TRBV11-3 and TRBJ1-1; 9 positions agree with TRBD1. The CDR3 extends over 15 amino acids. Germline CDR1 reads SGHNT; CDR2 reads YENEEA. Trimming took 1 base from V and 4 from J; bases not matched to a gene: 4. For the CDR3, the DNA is TGTGCCAGCAGCTTAGGGACAGGGGTCGGCACTGAAGCTTTCTTT. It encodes CASSLGTGVGTEAFF.

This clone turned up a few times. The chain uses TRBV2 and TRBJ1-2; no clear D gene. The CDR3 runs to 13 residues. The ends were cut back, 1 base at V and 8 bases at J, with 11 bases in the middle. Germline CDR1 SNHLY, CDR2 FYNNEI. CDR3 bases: TGTGCCAGCAGTGAAGGGCGGGAAGGGGGCTACACCTTC. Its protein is CASSEGREGGYTF.

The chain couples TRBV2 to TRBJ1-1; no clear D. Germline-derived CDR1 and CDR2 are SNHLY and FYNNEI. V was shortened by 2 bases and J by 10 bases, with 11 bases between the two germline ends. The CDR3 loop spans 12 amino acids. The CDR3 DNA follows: TGTGCCAGCAGTGAATCTGGGGTACTAGCTTTCTTT. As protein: CASSESGVLAFF.

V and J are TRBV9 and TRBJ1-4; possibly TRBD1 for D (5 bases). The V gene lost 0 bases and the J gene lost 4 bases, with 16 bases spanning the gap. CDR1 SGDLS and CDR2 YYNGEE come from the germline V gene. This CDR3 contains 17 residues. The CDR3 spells CASSVGRGRSNNEKLFF. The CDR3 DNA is TGTGCCAGCAGCGTAGGGAGGGGTCGCAGCAATAATGAAAAACTGTTTTTT.

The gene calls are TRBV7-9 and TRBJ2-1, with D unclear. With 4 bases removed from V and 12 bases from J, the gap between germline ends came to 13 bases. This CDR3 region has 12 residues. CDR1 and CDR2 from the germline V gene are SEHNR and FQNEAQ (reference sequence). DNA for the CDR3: TGTGCCAGCAGCTCCCACCCCGCTGGGCAGTTCTTC. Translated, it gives CASSSHPAGQFF. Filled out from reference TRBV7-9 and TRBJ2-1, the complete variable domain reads DTGVSQNPRHKITKRGQNVTFRCDPISEHNRLYWYRQTLGQGPEFLTYFQNEAQLEKSRLLSDRFSAERPKGSFSTLEIQRTEQGDSAMYLCASSSHPAGQFFGPGTRLTVL.

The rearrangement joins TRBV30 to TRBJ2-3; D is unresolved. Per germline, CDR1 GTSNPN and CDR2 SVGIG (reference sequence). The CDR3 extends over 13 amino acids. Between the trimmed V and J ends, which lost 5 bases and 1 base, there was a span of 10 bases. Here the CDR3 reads CAWVNDRTDTQYF. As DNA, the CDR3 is TGTGCCTGGGTAAATGACCGCACAGATACGCAGTATTTT. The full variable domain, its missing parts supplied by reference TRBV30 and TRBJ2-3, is SQTIHQWPATLVQPVGSPLSLECTVEGTSNPNLYWYRQAAGRGLQLLFYSVGIGQISSEVPQNLSASRPQDRQFILSSKKLLLSDSGFYLCAWVNDRTDTQYFGPGTRLTVL.